This T cell receptor beta chain derives from a study of blood T cells in healthy people across ages. Findings of the study overall: The unknown donor CMV status may have confounded expanded clonotype changes. Whereas aged donors had fewer naive CD4+ cells, long-lived donors had more of them and higher diversity.

This clonotype came up a few times. No antigen is known for it. Next came a second PCR, run for 7 to 11 cycles, which used a sample-barcoded 5' primer along with a J-beta primer mix. TCRdb passed the 5' RACE reads through MiXCR, listing each CDR3 protein once. The sample comprises 550,000 to 800,000 distinct CDR3 sequences, around a fifth of which are singletons, and around 3.4% rests with the top ten. Researchers isolated at least 6.5 million PBMCs per sample. Germline loops: CDR1 SGHRS, CDR2 YFSETQ. The CDR3 is made up of 15 amino acids. With 1 base removed from V and 0 bases from J, the gap between germline ends came to 7 bases.

This TCR was recovered from an older man in good health. The chain has TRBV5-1 and TRBJ2-2; D remains unclear. Input material: blood. CDR3 DNA: TGCGCCAGCAGCTTGTCAAGGGCGAACACCGGGGAGCTGTTTTTT. Encoded protein: CASSLSRANTGELFF.